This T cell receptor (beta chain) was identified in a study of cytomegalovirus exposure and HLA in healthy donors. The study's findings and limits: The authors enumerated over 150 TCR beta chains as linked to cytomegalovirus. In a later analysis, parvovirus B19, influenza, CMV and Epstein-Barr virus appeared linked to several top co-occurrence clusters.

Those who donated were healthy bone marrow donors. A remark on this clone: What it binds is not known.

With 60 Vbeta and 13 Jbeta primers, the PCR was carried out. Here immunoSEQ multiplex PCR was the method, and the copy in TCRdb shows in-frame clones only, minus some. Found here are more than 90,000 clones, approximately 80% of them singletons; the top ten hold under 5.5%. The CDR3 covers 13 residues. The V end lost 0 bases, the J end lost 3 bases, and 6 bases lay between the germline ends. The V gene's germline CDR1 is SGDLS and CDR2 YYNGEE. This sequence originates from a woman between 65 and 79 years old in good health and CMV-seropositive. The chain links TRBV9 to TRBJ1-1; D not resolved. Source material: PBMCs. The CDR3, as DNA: TGTGCCAGCAGCGTAGCTTCAGACACTGAAGCTTTCTTT. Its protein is CASSVASDTEAFF.